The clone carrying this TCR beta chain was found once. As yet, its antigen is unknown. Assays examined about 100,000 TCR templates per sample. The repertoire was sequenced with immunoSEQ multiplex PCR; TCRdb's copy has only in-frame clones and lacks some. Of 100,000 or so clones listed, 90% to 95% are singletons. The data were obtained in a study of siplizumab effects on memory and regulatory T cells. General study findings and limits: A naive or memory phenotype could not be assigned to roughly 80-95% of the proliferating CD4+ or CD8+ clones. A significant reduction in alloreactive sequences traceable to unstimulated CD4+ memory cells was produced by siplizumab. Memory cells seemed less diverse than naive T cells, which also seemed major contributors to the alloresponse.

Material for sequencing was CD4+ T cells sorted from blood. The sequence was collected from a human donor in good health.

Here the CDR3 DNA reads TGTGCCACCAGCAGAGCGGCGGGACAGGGTGGCGGCTACACCTTC. Its protein is CATSRAAGQGGGYTF. The gene calls are TRBV15 and TRBJ1-2; TRBD1 agrees at 9 bases. The CDR3 consists of 15 residues. V shed 1 base and J 8 bases; nucleotides not matched to a gene: 8. Germline V gene data show CDR1 as LNHNV and CDR2 as YYDKDF (reference sequence).